What follows are 26 T cell receptor beta chains derived from one specimen sequenced in a study of Ad26.COV2.S vaccination and SARS-CoV-2 variants. Clones were sequenced by immunoSEQ multiplex PCR, and TCRdb holds only the in-frame ones, with some missing. The sample holds some 410,000 clones, 92% seen once. Treatment of the sample: some 20 received Ad26.COV2.S at low or high dose, single or two shots; about 5 received placebo; per-sample allocation not given. Sampling was performed 63 days after the first vaccine or placebo injection. Sequenced here: peripheral blood, sampled in a trial of Ad26.COV2.S vaccine versus placebo. Every receptor here comes from a person between 18 and 65 years old who received the Ad26.COV2.S COVID-19 vaccine or a placebo.

The chain joins TRBV18 to TRBJ2-5, with TRBD1 matching 9 bases. From germline, CDR1 is KGHSH and CDR2 LQKENI. The CDR3 covers 17 residues. With 1 base clipped from V and 4 bases from J, the junction kept 10 bases outside the gene matches. DNA of the CDR3: TGTGCCAGCTCACCACTTACTGGACAGGGGAGGGGAGAGACCCAGTACTTC. Translation gives CASSPLTGQGRGETQYF.

This clone showed up many times. V usage is TRBV28 and J usage is TRBJ1-2; possible D gene TRBD1, 6 bases. Trimming took off 5 bases at V and 8 bases at J, with 21 bases between the two ends. There are 15 residues in the CDR3. CDR1 is MDHEN, CDR2 SYDVKM, per germline. DNA for the CDR3: TGTGCCAGCAGTGATACTTCCACAGGGATCTGGGGCTACACCTTC. Translating it yields CASSDTSTGIWGYTF.

The chain combines TRBV19 with TRBJ2-1, with TRBD2 as a possible D gene (5 bases). V gave up 7 bases and J gave up 5 bases, with 18 bases separating them. The CDR3 covers 15 residues. Germline loops: CDR1 LNHDA, CDR2 SQIVND (reference sequence). The CDR3 nucleotides are TGTGCCAGTACCAAGGAAGCGGTCCGTGACAATGAGCAGTTCTTC. This codes for CASTKEAVRDNEQFF. The variable domain in full, completed from reference TRBV19 and TRBJ2-1, reads DGGITQSPKYLFRKEGQNVTLSCEQNLNHDAMYWYRQDPGQGLRLIYYSQIVNDFQKGDIAEGYSVSREKKESFPLTVTSAQKNPTAFYLCASTKEAVRDNEQFFGPGTRLTVL.

Note on this clone: One end of the junction fails to match germline, which may point to a read error. This chain's CDR3 is CSVKDGNLNTEAFF. The CDR3 region has the DNA TGCAGCGTTAAAGACGGAAACCTAAACACTGAAGCTTTCTTT. This chain links TRBV29-1 with TRBJ1-1, with D hard to call. This CDR3 has 14 residues. Germline lookup yields CDR1 SQVTM and CDR2 ANQGSEA.

In this sample, this clone turned up once. This chain connects TRBV12-5 to TRBJ1-1, with D tentatively TRBD1 (5 bases). Germline V gene data show CDR1 as LGHNT and CDR2 as FRNRAP. V gave up 2 bases and J gave up 6 bases, with 22 bases separating them. The CDR3 is made up of 17 amino acids. The CDR3 DNA reads TGTGCTAGTGGTTTGTCCAGGGCGGGCCCTTTAGGACCTGAAGCTTTCTTT. Encoded protein: CASGLSRAGPLGPEAFF.

For this clone: In the same sample, other DNA sequences code for this CDR3. The chain links TRBV6-6 to TRBJ1-2, with 8 bases lining up with TRBD1. CDR3 size: 14 residues. The junction had 4 bases not matched to a gene; V was cut back by 3 bases and J by 4 bases. CDR1 MNHNY and CDR2 SVGAGI come from the germline V gene (reference sequence). The CDR3 loop reads CASSYPGTGYGYTF. CDR3 sequence (DNA): TGTGCCAGCAGTTATCCCGGGACAGGCTATGGCTACACCTTC.

V and J are TRBV6-5 and TRBJ2-5, with 9 bases identical to TRBD1. Germline CDR1 reads MNHEY; CDR2 reads SVGAGI. The CDR3 contains 13 residues. V gave up 0 bases and J gave up 9 bases; unmatched junction bases: 2. The CDR3 loop is CASSYSNRGPQYF. For the CDR3, the DNA is TGTGCCAGCAGTTACTCAAACAGGGGGCCCCAGTACTTC.

This rearrangement joins TRBV19 to TRBJ1-1, with a tentative D call TRBD1 (6 bases). This CDR3 is built from 13 residues. Trimming took 5 bases from V and 8 from J, leaving 15 bases between them. Germline V gene lookup returns CDR1 LNHDA and CDR2 SQIVND (reference sequence). CDR3 bases: TGTGCCAGTAGTTTGGGGGCGGCATCCGAAGCTTTCTTT. It encodes CASSLGAASEAFF.

The rearrangement links TRBV11-2 to TRBJ1-2, with TRBD1 matching 9 bases. Trimming cost V 5 bases and J 4 bases; bases outside gene matches: 5. The CDR3 runs 14 residues. Germline loops: CDR1 SGHAT, CDR2 FQNNGV. This CDR3 is CASSAQGAAYGYTF. The CDR3 bases are TGTGCCAGCAGCGCACAGGGGGCTGCCTATGGCTACACCTTC.

The CDR3 DNA sequence: TGTGCCAGCAGCTCGGGGTTGGACACCATATATTTT. This encodes CASSSGLDTIYF. The V call is TRBV7-2, the J call TRBJ1-3; the D is unclear. Trimming stripped 4 bases from V and 8 bases from J, with 9 bases between. The CDR3 extends over 12 amino acids. Germline V lookup: CDR1 SGHTA, CDR2 FQGNSA.

This sequence joins TRBV27 and TRBJ2-5; 9 bases line up with TRBD1. The trim removed 5 bases at V and 4 bases at J, leaving 14 bases unmatched. The CDR3 is made up of 17 amino acids. Germline V gene sequence: CDR1 MNHEY, CDR2 SMNVEV (reference sequence). The CDR3 loop reads CASSIGTGRRTRETQYF. CDR3 nucleotide sequence: TGTGCCAGCAGTATAGGGACAGGGAGGCGTACAAGAGAGACCCAGTACTTC.

CDR3 amino acids: CASSQKAPGTSGGGNTGELFF. The CDR3 nucleotides are TGTGCCAGCAGCCAGAAAGCACCCGGGACTAGCGGGGGCGGGAACACCGGGGAGCTGTTTTTT. The chain has TRBV3-1 (or the pseudogene TRBV3-2) and TRBJ2-2; the match to TRBD2 covers 14 bases. Trimming removed 3 bases from V and 1 base from J; junction bases left unmatched: 13. CDR3 length: 21 amino acids. Germline loops: CDR1 LGHDT, CDR2 YNNKEL (reference sequence).

V is TRBV9 and J is TRBJ1-1, with D tentatively TRBD1 (5 bases). Germline V gene sequence: CDR1 SGDLS, CDR2 YYNGEE. V was shortened by 0 bases and J by 4 bases, with 10 bases between the two germline ends. This CDR3 has 14 residues. The CDR3 DNA is TGTGCCAGCAGCGTAGGAGGGGACGGCACTGAAGCTTTCTTT. Amino acid sequence: CASSVGGDGTEAFF.

The rearrangement links TRBV7-9 to TRBJ2-7; D ambiguous. The CDR3 is 14 residues long. Germline CDR1 and CDR2: SEHNR and FQNEAQ (reference sequence). Trimming took off 3 bases at V and 9 bases at J, with 18 bases between the two ends. Here the CDR3 reads CASSFAGANLGQYF. Here the CDR3 DNA reads TGTGCCAGCAGCTTCGCAGGTGCAAACTTGGGGCAGTACTTC.

The rearrangement links TRBV5-4 to TRBJ2-3, with TRBD2 matching 15 bases. The CDR3 covers 16 residues. CDR1 and CDR2 (germline): SGHNT, YYREEE (reference sequence). V dropped 5 bases and J dropped 7; count of bases not matched to a gene: 8. This chain's CDR3 is CASSWGLAGGPNTQYF. CDR3 coding DNA: TGTGCCAGCAGTTGGGGACTAGCGGGGGGTCCTAATACGCAGTATTTT. Using reference TRBV5-4 and TRBJ2-3 for the parts outside the CDR3, the full variable domain is ETGVTQSPTHLIKTRGQQVTLRCSSQSGHNTVSWYQQALGQGPQFIFQYYREEENGRGNFPPRFSGLQFPNYSSELNVNALELDDSALYLCASSWGLAGGPNTQYFGPGTRLTVL.

This clone was seen just once. The CDR3 DNA reads as TGTGCCAGTGGCCAGGGATGGGAGAACACCGGGGAGCTGTTTTTT. Encoded protein: CASGQGWENTGELFF. The J gene is TRBJ2-2, the V gene TRBV19; a weak D match, TRBD1 (5 bases). The V gene's germline CDR1 is LNHDA and CDR2 SQIVND (reference sequence). The CDR3 length is 15 residues. Trimming took off 8 bases at V and 1 base at J, with 14 bases between the two ends.

Worth noting for this clone: An end of the junction does not agree with germline; a read error may underlie this. This chain connects TRBV7-7 to TRBJ2-2; TRBD1 matches at 9 bases. CDR1 SSHAT and CDR2 FNYEAQ come from the germline V gene (reference sequence). The CDR3 runs 15 residues. CDR3 sequence (DNA): TGTGCTAGCAGCCAAGGGACAGGGAAATCCGGGGAGCTGTTTTTT. Its translation is CASSQGTGKSGELFF.

This clone was picked up one time. CDR3 DNA sequence: TGTGCCTGGAGGGCGAGGGGGACAGGGACCCTCGAGCAGTACTTC. Amino acid sequence: CAWRARGTGTLEQYF. The V and J genes are TRBV30 and TRBJ2-7; the match to TRBD1 covers 9 bases. The CDR3 runs to 15 residues. Germline V gene lookup returns CDR1 GTSNPN and CDR2 SVGIG (reference sequence). V lost 3 bases and J lost 6; bases outside the gene matches: 12.

The CDR3 is CSASGTSGGLSYEQYF. CDR3 in DNA: TGCAGTGCTAGTGGGACTAGCGGGGGGCTCTCCTACGAGCAGTACTTC. The chain recombines TRBV20-1 with TRBJ2-7, with 15 bases that match TRBD2. This CDR3 has 16 residues. J gave up 0 bases and V 3 bases, and 3 bases lay outside the gene matches. Per the germline V gene, CDR1 is DFQATT and CDR2 is SNEGSKA (reference sequence).

The chain carries TRBV15 and TRBJ2-3; no clear D gene. V was shortened by 5 bases and J by 2 bases, with 11 bases between the two germline ends. Germline CDR1 and CDR2: LNHNV and YYDKDF (reference sequence). The CDR3 totals 14 residues. The CDR3 nucleotides are TGTGCCACCAGCGGAGCGAGAGACACAGATACGCAGTATTTT. It yields the protein CATSGARDTDTQYF.

This chain joins TRBV6-5 and TRBJ1-6; 7 nucleotides agree with TRBD1. CDR3 size: 15 residues. CDR1 MNHEY and CDR2 SVGAGI come from the germline V gene. Trimming at V came to 4 bases and at J to 7 bases, leaving 7 bases not matched to a gene. CDR3 loop: CASSWDSYGNSPLHF. In DNA, the CDR3 is TGTGCCAGCAGTTGGGACAGTTACGGCAATTCACCCCTCCACTTT.

V usage is TRBV30 and J usage is TRBJ1-6; D not resolved. V lost 2 bases and J 8 bases, leaving 13 bases between the germline ends. The germline CDR1 and CDR2 sequences are GTSNPN and SVGIG (reference sequence). The CDR3 runs to 14 residues. CDR3 in DNA: TGTGCCTGGAGTCCCCAGTTTAGGGATTCACCCCTCCACTTT. Translated: CAWSPQFRDSPLHF. The entire variable domain, with the rest obtained from reference TRBV30 and TRBJ1-6, is as follows: SQTIHQWPATLVQPVGSPLSLECTVEGTSNPNLYWYRQAAGRGLQLLFYSVGIGQISSEVPQNLSASRPQDRQFILSSKKLLLSDSGFYLCAWSPQFRDSPLHFGNGTRLTVT.

The chain uses TRBV29-1 and TRBJ1-2; D may be TRBD1 (5 bases). The CDR3 loop spans 15 amino acids. The V end lost 2 bases, the J end lost 2 bases, and 15 bases lay between the germline ends. Germline V gene data show CDR1 as SQVTM and CDR2 as ANQGSEA. CDR3 bases: TGCAGCGTTGAAACAGCTCTTGGGGCCAACTATGGCTACACCTTC. Encoded protein: CSVETALGANYGYTF. Full variable domain (remainder filled in from reference TRBV29-1 and TRBJ1-2): SAVISQKPSRDICQRGTSLTIQCQVDSQVTMMFWYRQQPGQSLTLIATANQGSEATYESGFVIDKFPISRPNLTFSTLTVSNMSPEDSSIYLCSVETALGANYGYTFGSGTRLTVV.

The J gene is TRBJ2-1, the V gene TRBV7-9; the match to TRBD2 covers 14 bases. This CDR3 contains 16 residues. CDR1 is SEHNR, CDR2 FQNEAQ, per germline (reference sequence). V lost 5 bases and J lost 4; bases outside the gene matches: 4. The CDR3 DNA follows: TGTGCCAGCAGCCCGACTAGCGGGGGGGAATACAATGAGCAGTTCTTC. This encodes CASSPTSGGEYNEQFF. Based on the CDR3 plus reference TRBV7-9 and TRBJ2-1, the full variable domain is DTGVSQNPRHKITKRGQNVTFRCDPISEHNRLYWYRQTLGQGPEFLTYFQNEAQLEKSRLLSDRFSAERPKGSFSTLEIQRTEQGDSAMYLCASSPTSGGEYNEQFFGPGTRLTVL.

The chain combines TRBV6-5 with TRBJ1-4; unclear D gene. Trimming took off 7 bases at V and 5 bases at J, with 14 bases between the two ends. The CDR3 has 14 amino acids. The germline V gene has CDR1 MNHEY and CDR2 SVGAGI. CDR3 residues: CASTQTVRNEKLFF. Here the CDR3 DNA reads TGTGCCAGCACCCAGACGGTGAGGAATGAAAAACTGTTTTTT.

J is TRBJ1-6 and V is TRBV5-6; maybe TRBD1 (5 bases). The CDR3 covers 17 residues. V gave up 4 bases and J gave up 8 bases, with 22 bases separating them. Per the germline V gene, CDR1 is SGHDT and CDR2 is YYEEEE. CDR3 residues: CASSNSREGIMDSPLHF. CDR3 bases: TGTGCCAGCAGCAATTCCAGGGAGGGGATCATGGATTCACCCCTCCACTTT.